The 15 T cell receptor beta chains below all came from one sample that was sequenced in a study of cytomegalovirus exposure and HLA in healthy donors. A multiplex PCR was run with 60 Vbeta primers and 13 Jbeta primers. TCRdb keeps only in-frame clones here, not all; method: immunoSEQ multiplex PCR. The table shows 35,000 to 40,000 clones, with roughly 81% occurring only once. The specimen sequenced was PBMCs. These receptors all come from a man aged 25 to 40 in good health and CMV-seronegative.

The DNA of the CDR3 is TGTGCCAGCAGCTTCTCGGGGTCGGCCCGTAGCACAGATACGCAGTATTTT. Translation: CASSFSGSARSTDTQYF. This chain uses TRBV7-3 with TRBJ2-3, with TRBD2 as a possible D gene (5 bases). This CDR3 is 17 amino acids long. V lost 3 bases, J lost 0 bases, and 16 bases lay in between. Looked up from germline, CDR1 is SGHTA and CDR2 is FQGTGA.

The chain joins TRBV19 to TRBJ2-5; tentative D call: TRBD1 (5 bases). The CDR3 runs 15 residues. Germline values: CDR1 LNHDA, CDR2 SQIVND (reference sequence). Trimming pared 9 bases from V and 1 base from J, leaving 18 bases between. Written as DNA, the CDR3 is TGTGCCAGCCAACTGAACCCCAGGGTCCAAGAGACCCAGTACTTC. Encoded protein: CASQLNPRVQETQYF.

The J gene is TRBJ1-5, the V gene TRBV19, with D possibly TRBD1 on 5 matching bases. In germline, CDR1 is LNHDA, CDR2 SQIVND (reference sequence). Between the trimmed V and J ends, which lost 3 bases and 3 bases, there was a span of 15 bases. The CDR3 runs to 16 residues. The CDR3 spells CASSILGRVDNQPQHF. In nucleotides, the CDR3 is TGTGCCAGTAGTATCCTTGGCAGGGTTGACAATCAGCCCCAGCATTTT.

The V gene is TRBV9, the J gene TRBJ2-1; D gene unclear. Trimming took 0 bases from V and 5 from J, leaving 9 bases between them. In germline, CDR1 is SGDLS, CDR2 YYNGEE. This CDR3 is 14 amino acids long. The DNA of the CDR3 is TGTGCCAGCAGCGTAGACGGTTTAGACAATGAGCAGTTCTTC. It translates to CASSVDGLDNEQFF.

The chain employs TRBV9 and TRBJ2-1; 8 nucleotides match TRBD2. The length of the CDR3 is 17 residues. The V gene's germline CDR1 is SGDLS and CDR2 YYNGEE. J lost 7 bases, V lost 4 bases, and 16 bases had no gene match. CDR3 amino acids: CASSPEGGIGGGNEQFF. As DNA, the CDR3 is TGTGCCAGCAGCCCAGAGGGGGGGATCGGGGGGGGGAATGAGCAGTTCTTC.

This clone was seen a single time. The chain combines TRBV21-1 with TRBJ2-2; the table's D call of TRBD2 was not tested on the DNA. TRBV21-1 is described as a pseudogene. This CDR3 contains 12 residues. CDR3 protein: CASSSPGGELFF. In DNA, the CDR3 is TGTGCCAGCAGCTCCCCGGGCGGGGAGCTGTTTTTT.

The table lists this clone with a few counts. The rearrangement uses TRBV4-2 and TRBJ2-5, with 11 bases lining up with TRBD2. CDR3 length: 16 amino acids. The ends lost 1 base at V and 7 bases at J; junction bases unmatched: 8. CDR1 and CDR2 from the germline V gene are LGHNA and YNFKEQ. The chain's CDR3 is CASSQVLAGAGATQYF. For the CDR3, the DNA is TGTGCCAGCAGCCAAGTACTAGCGGGGGCCGGCGCGACCCAGTACTTC.

The chain carries TRBV28 and TRBJ2-7, with D possibly being TRBD1 (7 bases). Trimming removed 1 base at V and 4 bases at J, with 14 bases between. Germline CDR1 reads MDHEN; CDR2 reads SYDVKM. The CDR3 extends over 15 amino acids. This CDR3 is CASSLSPGGTYEQYF. The CDR3 bases are TGTGCCAGCAGTTTATCTCCAGGGGGGACGTACGAGCAGTACTTC.

This sequence joins TRBV9 and TRBJ2-1, with a possible D match to TRBD2 (7 bases). Per the germline V gene, CDR1 is SGDLS and CDR2 is YYNGEE. The CDR3 is made up of 15 amino acids. V lost 3 bases and J lost 4, with 14 bases in between. In DNA, the CDR3 is TGTGCCAGCAGCGGAGGGGGGGGTGGGTACAATGAGCAGTTCTTC. This translates into CASSGGGGGYNEQFF.

In its sample, this clone was seen once. The chain employs TRBV18 and TRBJ1-2; 7 bases agree with TRBD1. Losses at the gene ends were 2 bases for V and 6 bases for J; bases not matched to a gene: 3. This CDR3 spans 13 amino acids. Germline-derived CDR1 and CDR2 are KGHSH and LQKENI. Here the CDR3 reads CASSPRTGDGYTF. The CDR3 bases are TGTGCCAGCTCACCAAGAACAGGGGATGGCTACACCTTC.

The chain employs TRBV7-9 and TRBJ2-3, with D possibly being TRBD2 (6 bases). Per the germline V gene, CDR1 is SEHNR and CDR2 is FQNEAQ (reference sequence). The CDR3 spans 15 residues. The germline V and J ends were trimmed by 1 base and 4 bases, with 12 bases remaining between them. CDR3 in amino acids: CASSLGSGGADTQYF. The CDR3 bases are TGTGCCAGCAGCTTAGGTAGCGGAGGGGCAGATACGCAGTATTTT.

The J gene is TRBJ1-6, the V gene TRBV4-2, with 8 positions matching TRBD1. V lost 1 base, J lost 8 bases, and 4 bases stayed unmatched. This CDR3 has 15 amino acids. Germline CDR1 is LGHNA and CDR2 is YNFKEQ. The CDR3 sequence is CASSQADRGYSPLHF. Here the CDR3 DNA reads TGTGCCAGCAGCCAAGCCGACAGGGGCTATTCACCCCTCCACTTT.

The chain is built from TRBV19 and TRBJ1-5, with 9 bases identical to TRBD1. V shed 3 bases and J 3 bases; nucleotides not matched to a gene: 12. The length of the CDR3 is 18 residues. Germline loops: CDR1 LNHDA, CDR2 SQIVND (reference sequence). In DNA form, the CDR3 reads TGTGCCAGTAGTATCATGCCTGCGGGACAGGGAAACAATCAGCCCCAGCATTTT. As protein: CASSIMPAGQGNNQPQHF.

V gene TRBV4-1 combines with J gene TRBJ2-5; 10 bases are a match to TRBD2. Germline V gene data show CDR1 as MGHRA and CDR2 as YSYEKL. This CDR3 is 17 amino acids long. The junction had 14 bases not matched to a gene; V was cut back by 5 bases and J by 5 bases. CDR3 DNA: TGCGCCAGCAGCGGAGATTACTTAGCGGGGGGCCGGGAGACCCAGTACTTC. It encodes CASSGDYLAGGRETQYF.

In this sample, this clone turned up a few times. V gene TRBV10-3 combines with J gene TRBJ2-1; tentative D call: TRBD1 (5 bases). The CDR3 runs to 13 residues. Trimming removed 6 bases from V and 1 base from J, with 7 bases in between. Per the germline V gene, CDR1 is ENHRY and CDR2 is SYGVKD. DNA of the CDR3: TGTGCCATCAGGGGGCGATCCTACAATGAGCAGTTCTTC. Its translation is CAIRGRSYNEQFF.